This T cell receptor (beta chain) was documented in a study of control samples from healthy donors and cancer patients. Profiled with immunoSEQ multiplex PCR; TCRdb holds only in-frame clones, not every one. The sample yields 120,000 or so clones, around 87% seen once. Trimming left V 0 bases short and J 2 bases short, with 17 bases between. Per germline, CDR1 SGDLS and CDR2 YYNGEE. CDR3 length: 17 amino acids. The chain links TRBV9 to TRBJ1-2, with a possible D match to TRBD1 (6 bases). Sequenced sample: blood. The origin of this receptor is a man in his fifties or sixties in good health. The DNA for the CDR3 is TGTGCCAGCAGCGTAGCTCGGGACACCGTATTCAACTATGGCTACACCTTC. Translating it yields CASSVARDTVFNYGYTF.